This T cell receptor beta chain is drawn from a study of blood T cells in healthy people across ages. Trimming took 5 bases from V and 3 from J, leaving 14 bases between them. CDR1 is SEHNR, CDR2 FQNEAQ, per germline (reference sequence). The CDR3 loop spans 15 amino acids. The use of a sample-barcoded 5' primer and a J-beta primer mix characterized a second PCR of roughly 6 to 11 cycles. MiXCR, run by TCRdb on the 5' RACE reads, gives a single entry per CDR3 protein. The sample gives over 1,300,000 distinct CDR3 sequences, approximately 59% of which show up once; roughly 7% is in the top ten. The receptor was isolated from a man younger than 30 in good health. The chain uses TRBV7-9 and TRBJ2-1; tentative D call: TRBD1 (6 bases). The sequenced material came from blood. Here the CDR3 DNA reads TGTGCCAGCAGCACAGGGTTACTAGGCTACAATGAGCAGTTCTTC. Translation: CASSTGLLGYNEQFF.